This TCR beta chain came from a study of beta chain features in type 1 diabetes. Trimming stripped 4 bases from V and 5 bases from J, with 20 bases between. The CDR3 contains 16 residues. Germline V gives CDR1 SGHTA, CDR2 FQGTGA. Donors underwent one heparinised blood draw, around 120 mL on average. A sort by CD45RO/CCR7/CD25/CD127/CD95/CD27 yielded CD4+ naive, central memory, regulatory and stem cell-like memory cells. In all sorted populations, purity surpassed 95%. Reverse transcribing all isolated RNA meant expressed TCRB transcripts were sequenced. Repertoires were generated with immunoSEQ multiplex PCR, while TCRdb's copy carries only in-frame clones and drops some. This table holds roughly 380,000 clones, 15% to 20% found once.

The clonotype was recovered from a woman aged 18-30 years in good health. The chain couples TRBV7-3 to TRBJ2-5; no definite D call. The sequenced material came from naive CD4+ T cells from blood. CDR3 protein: CASSSTKPQDYETQYF. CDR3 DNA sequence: TGTGCCAGCAGCTCTACGAAACCTCAGGATTATGAGACCCAGTACTTC.